This T cell receptor beta chain was captured in a study of cytomegalovirus exposure and HLA in healthy donors. Study conclusions and caveats: A later look showed TCR association rates differing by HLA locus, highest for DRB1 and lowest for HLA-C.

The CDR3 contains 15 residues. V trimming: 1 base; J trimming: 6 bases; junction bases outside the gene matches: 6. From germline, CDR1 is SEHNR and CDR2 FQNEAQ (reference sequence). The PCR employed 60 Vbeta primers together with 13 Jbeta primers. Profiling relied on immunoSEQ multiplex PCR, and the TCRdb table lists in-frame clones only, not all of them. The sample consists of 150,000 to 200,000 clones, about 85% of them appearing once. Turning to this clone: Its antigen is as yet unknown.

Though probably carrying unrecorded immune exposures, donors were nominally healthy at sampling. The chain has TRBV7-9 and TRBJ2-1; 7 bases are shared with TRBD1. The receptor comes from a woman in her 50s in good health and CMV-seronegative. Sequenced: PBMCs. The CDR3 DNA sequence: TGTGCCAGCAGCTTAGACAGGGGAGTTCTCAATGAGCAGTTCTTC. This sequence encodes CASSLDRGVLNEQFF.